This TCR beta chain was documented in a study of T-cell memory formation after mild COVID-19 (dated by TCRdb to about 2021). Regarding the study in general: TCR sequence clusters from the two donors were largely donor specific. Longitudinal TCRalpha and TCRbeta repertoire sequencing tracked T-cell clones expanding and contracting after mild COVID-19 in a couple of donors. The cohort was made up of two young adult volunteers, one female and one male, who were previously healthy.

TCRdb shows the sequencer as Illumina NovaSeq 6000. TCRalpha and TCRbeta cDNA libraries were built by 5'RACE with constant-segment primers, adding sample barcodes and unique molecular identifiers. Trizol reagent was used to extract RNA from every sample. The libraries were amplified in two PCR steps, and the second step added a second sample barcode and Illumina TruSeq adapters. The libraries were sequenced on an Illumina NovaSeq using 2 x 150 bp paired-end reads. Processing in the source paper ran as follows. Reads were demultiplexed and collapsed into UMI-guided consensus sequences with migec v1.2.7. Using mixcr v2.1.11, UMI consensuses were aligned to TRA and TRB V and J templates and then assembled into clonotypes. A clonotype was counted as expanded or contracted only if both edgeR and NoisET called the change significant, with noise models trained on biological replicates. For edgeR calls, the cutoffs were a false discovery rate-adjusted p below 0.01 and a log2 fold-change threshold of 1. As an exploratory analysis of dynamics, max-normalized trajectories of the 1000 most abundant clonotypes were examined with PCA combined with hierarchical clustering. Separately sequenced CD4+ and CD8+ repertoires were used to assign the CD4 or CD8 phenotype of responding clones. Through fastp at Q25 and MiXCR, TCRdb rebuilt clones from the public reads, retaining in-frame beta chains. Entries are consolidated by CDR3 protein sequence, retaining the most common genes and DNA. The V and J calls here are based on TCRdb, not the publication. A total of approximately 490,000 distinct CDR3 sequences appear in this sample, about a fifth of them only once. The ten top clones hold 9.5% to 15% of the sample.

CDR1 and CDR2, looked up from the germline V gene, are SGHVS and FNYEAQ. Reading from cysteine to phenylalanine, the CDR3 counts 17 amino acids. This entry keeps only the CDR3 DNA: 51 bases, framed from base 1. Trimming removed 2 bases from V and 2 bases from J, leaving 18 bases between the germline ends. Ficoll-Paque density gradient centrifugation was used to isolate PBMCs. The table lists this clonotype with a few counts. The antigen this receptor binds is unknown. The sample holds no much larger clone one base away, and base qualities are not on file. Results and caveats for the whole study, not just this receptor: Clones that contracted from day 15 to 85 showed balanced CD4/CD8 phenotypes, whereas a second wave of clones that expanded from day 15 to 37 leaned towards CD4+. Some responding clones were detected in pre-infection memory, which suggested that pre-existing cross-reactive memory T cells had joined the SARS-CoV-2 response. SARS-CoV-2 specificity of the second-wave clones peaking on day 37 was not confirmed. Contracting CD4+ clones were found mainly in CM and EM memory subsets, while CD8+ clones were enriched in EMRA. Only two mild cases were covered by the study, and larger cohorts that include severe cases with pre-infection samples were considered necessary.

The sample consisted of PBMCs or a T cell subset sorted from them (not recorded which). The TCR was taken from an adult woman who had mild COVID-19 (a few samples of this study predate the infection). The sample titles of this study are shuffled in the database, so cell type and time point are left out; the donor was told from shared clones. This receptor chain uses TRBV7-6 and TRBJ2-5; no D segment can be confidently identified. The CDR3 reads as follows: CASSLSYSPLVQETQYF. The sequenced DNA is TGTGCCAGCAGCTTAAGTTATTCTCCACTCGTTCAAGAGACCCAGTACTTC.